The clone carrying this T cell receptor (delta chain) was seen only a few times. TCRdb re-called the reads through CATT. The sample includes approximately 5,000 delta-chain clones, over 3% of them seen just once. The sample is drawn from a study of gamma-delta chains in newborns, infants, children. Study summary: Polyclonal expansion of innate γδ T cells after birth follows microbial exposure.

Germline assignment: CDR1 GEAIGNYY and CDR2 EKD. V lost 4 bases, J lost 1 base, and 13 bases stayed unmatched. The CDR3 loop spans 18 amino acids. The genes are TRDV2 and TRDJ2; TRDD3 matches at 8 bases. Germline matching of the DNA provided the J gene here, since TCRdb leaves it blank. Sequencing input: blood. This sequence was found in a child who was a newborn, infant or young child, either healthy, febrile or measles-vaccinated (not recorded which). The CDR3 DNA follows: TGTGCCTGTGATCCAGTACTGGGGGGTACTCTTTTGACAGCACAACTCTTCTTT. Translation gives CACDPVLGGTLLTAQLFF.